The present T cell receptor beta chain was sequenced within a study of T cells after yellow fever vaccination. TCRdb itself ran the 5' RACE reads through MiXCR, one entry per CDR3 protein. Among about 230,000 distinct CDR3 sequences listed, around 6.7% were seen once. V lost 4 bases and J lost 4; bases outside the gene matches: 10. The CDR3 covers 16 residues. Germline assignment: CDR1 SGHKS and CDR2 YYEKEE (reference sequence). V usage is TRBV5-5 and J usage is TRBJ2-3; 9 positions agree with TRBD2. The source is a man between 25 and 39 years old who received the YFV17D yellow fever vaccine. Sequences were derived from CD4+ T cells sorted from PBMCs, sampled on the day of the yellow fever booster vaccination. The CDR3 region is CASSQRAGGAADTQYF. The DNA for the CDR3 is TGTGCCAGCAGCCAGAGGGCGGGAGGGGCGGCAGATACGCAGTATTTT.